This entry concerns a single T cell receptor beta chain. The data derive from a study of blood T cell repertoires in COVID-19. CDR1 LGHDT and CDR2 YNNKEL come from the germline V gene (reference sequence). V was shortened by 4 bases and J by 3 bases, with 10 bases between the two germline ends. The CDR3 is made up of 13 amino acids. The protocol was immunoSEQ multiplex PCR, while the TCRdb copy is restricted to in-frame clones and leaves out a portion. This sample has 150,000 or so clones; roughly 85% occur once, and the top ten carry around 4.8%. In terms of age and location, participants ranged from roughly 18 to 100 years and lived in around 22 US areas. Categorization into cohorts depended on clinical history that participants reported.

This chain joins TRBV3-1 (or the pseudogene TRBV3-2) and TRBJ2-7; D possibly corresponds to TRBD2 (5 bases). Sequences were obtained from PBMCs or T cells enriched from blood (not recorded which). The TCR was taken from a woman in her 50s who had recovered from COVID-19. CDR3: CASSLPLVYEQYV. DNA for the CDR3: TGTGCCAGCAGCCTACCACTAGTCTACGAGCAGTACGTC.